This T cell receptor beta chain was captured in a study of T cell responses to AZD1222 COVID-19 vaccine. Broader study findings: In a largely white British group with more females than males, clonal diversity was possibly underestimated.

Measured with immunoSEQ multiplex PCR; TCRdb has only the in-frame clones, and not every one. The repertoire holds tens of thousands of clones, with approximately 86% as singletons. In germline, CDR1 is MDHEN, CDR2 SYDVKM. Trimming shortened V by 5 bases and J by 4 bases, and 8 bases separated the two germline ends. CDR3 size: 12 residues. On this clone itself: Its antigen is not identified.

This chain joins TRBV28 and TRBJ1-2; D is unresolved. The clonotype comes from an adult who received the AZD1222 COVID-19 vaccine. This sample comprised peripheral blood, obtained 28 days after the second AZD1222 dose. This CDR3 reads CASSPAGYGYTF. The CDR3 DNA is TGTGCCAGCAGTCCGGCGGGCTATGGCTACACCTTC.